The rows below give T cell receptor beta chains drawn from one sample of a study of blood T cells in healthy people across ages. TCRdb redid the calling of the 5' RACE reads with MiXCR, one entry per CDR3 protein. This sample has about a million distinct CDR3 sequences, with approximately 49% found just once. Sequencing was carried out using blood. The source of these receptors is a man younger than 45 in good health. CDR3s include the opening cysteine and the closing phenylalanine or tryptophan. The D gene is left open where the match is weak. Size is omitted from some rows. Given values are once, few, many or a class for expanded clones.

j_call clone_size d_call v_call cdr3_nt cdr3_aa
TRBJ1-1 - - TRBV4-1 TGCGCCAGCAGCCAGGCCGGGACGATAGCTTTCTTT CASSQAGTIAFF
TRBJ2-5 - TRBD2 TRBV5-1 TGCGCCAGCGTTACTAGCGGGGCTATCCAAGAGACCCAGTACTTC CASVTSGAIQETQYF
TRBJ1-5 - - TRBV20-1 TGCAGTGCTAGAGCAGGGGCGATGTGCCCCCAGCATTTT CSARAGAMCPQHF
TRBJ2-5 - TRBD2 TRBV11-2 TGTGCCAGCAGCTTAGAAGTAGCTAGCGGGAGAATGAAAGAGACCCAGTACTTC CASSLEVASGRMKETQYF
TRBJ1-6 - - TRBV20-1 TGCAGTGCTCAAGTGGTGGACAGTATCGGGTGGTCACCCCTCCACTTT CSAQVVDSIGWSPLHF
TRBJ1-1 - TRBD1 TRBV29-1 TGCAGCGTAGCCGGGACAGCTGGGGCTGAAGCTTTCTTT CSVAGTAGAEAFF
TRBJ2-3 - TRBD1 TRBV6-2/TRBV6-3 TGTGCCAGCAGTTACTCAGGGACAGGGTCCCCAGATACGCAGTATTTT CASSYSGTGSPDTQYF
TRBJ1-2 many TRBD1 TRBV4-1 TGCGCCAGCAGCCAAGAAGCGACAGGGGAACATGGCTACACCTTC CASSQEATGEHGYTF
TRBJ2-1 - - TRBV6-4 TGTGCCAGCCTTGGCGCGAGCTCCTACAATGAGCAGTTCTTC CASLGASSYNEQFF
TRBJ2-7 - TRBD2 TRBV2 TGTGCCAGCAGTGAAATGAGCGGGATAGTCGGCGAGCAGTACTTC CASSEMSGIVGEQYF
TRBJ2-1 - TRBD2 TRBV12-3/TRBV12-4 TGTGCCAGCCCGGGAAGCGGGGGTAATGAGCAGTTCTTC CASPGSGGNEQFF
TRBJ2-3 - TRBD2 TRBV7-9 TGTGCCAGCGGTGGGGACAGCGGGGGGTCGTATACGCAGTATTTT CASGGDSGGSYTQYF
TRBJ2-7 - - TRBV13 TGTGCCAGCTCCGAAAACCGGGACGGCTACGAGCAGTACTTC CASSENRDGYEQYF
TRBJ1-4 - - TRBV6-5 TGTGCCAGCAGGCGGGACCAGGGGCGGAATGAAAAACTGTTTTTT CASRRDQGRNEKLFF
TRBJ2-6 - - TRBV20-1 TGCAGTGCCCCCAGCCTTTCTGGGGCCAACGTCCTGACTTTC CSAPSLSGANVLTF
TRBJ2-4 - - TRBV28 TGTGCCACCCTCGGGCTCGGAGACATTCAGTACTTC CATLGLGDIQYF
TRBJ2-7 once TRBD2 TRBV20-1 TGCAGTGCTGCCGGGACTACATTTTACGAGCAGTACTTC CSAAGTTFYEQYF
TRBJ1-2 - - TRBV4-1 TGCGCCAGCAGCCACTCGGACACCCAGAACTATGGCTACACCTTC CASSHSDTQNYGYTF
TRBJ2-2 - - TRBV12-3/TRBV12-4 TGTGCCAGCAGTTTGGGATCGTTAGGGAACACCGGGGAGCTGTTTTTT CASSLGSLGNTGELFF
TRBJ2-1 - - TRBV3-1 TGTGCCAGCAGCCCTCTGGGGGGGCGGGATGAGCAGTTCTTC CASSPLGGRDEQFF
TRBJ2-3 - - TRBV29-1 TGCAGCGTTCGACAGACTAGCACAGATACGCAGTATTTT CSVRQTSTDTQYF
TRBJ2-1 few - TRBV6-5 TGTGCCAGCACTCAGGGAAGCTACAATGAGCAGTTCTTC CASTQGSYNEQFF
TRBJ1-1 once - TRBV29-1 TGCAGCGTCGGGGGGGCCCGGTCAGGGAACACTGAAGCTTTCTTT CSVGGARSGNTEAFF
TRBJ2-5 - TRBD2 TRBV7-7 TGTGCTAGCAGCGCGGGGGGGCCGGGGGTGAATGAGCAGTACTTC CASSAGGPGVNEQYF
TRBJ1-1 - - TRBV20-1 TGCAGTGCTAGCTACCCAGGGAACACTGAAGCTTTCTTT CSASYPGNTEAFF
TRBJ1-6 - - TRBV20-1 TGCAGTGCTAGAGGGGGACGTAATTCACCCCTCCACTTT CSARGGRNSPLHF
TRBJ1-2 few - TRBV9 TGTGCCAGCAGCGTAGCGAACAGTAACTATGGCTACACCTTC CASSVANSNYGYTF
TRBJ1-2 - TRBD1 TRBV7-2 TGTGCCAGCAGCCCGGGACAGGACACACGTTATGGCTACACCTTC CASSPGQDTRYGYTF
TRBJ2-5 few TRBD2 TRBV20-1 TGCAGTGCTAGAGCACTAGCGGGGGATTTAAAGACCCAGTACTTC CSARALAGDLKTQYF